The 13 T cell receptor beta chains presented below share a single source sample, sequenced in a study of STAT3 mutations in large granular lymphocyte leukemia. General study results and limits: At least one immunodominant TCR beta clonotype appeared in every T-cell large granular lymphocyte leukemia patient.

The method was immunoSEQ multiplex PCR; TCRdb's version includes in-frame clones alone and lacks a portion of them. This table holds several thousand clones, about 88% found once. For these TCRs, the target antigens are not known. Sequencing input: peripheral blood mononuclear cells. These receptor sequences come from a man at least 80 years old with T-cell large granular lymphocyte leukemia. Some clones in this sample may be carry-over from other donors' samples.

The gene calls are TRBV7-9 and TRBJ2-1; 9 nucleotides line up with TRBD1. V shed 6 bases and J 0 bases; nucleotides not matched to a gene: 6. The CDR3 runs 16 residues. From germline, CDR1 is SEHNR and CDR2 FQNEAQ (reference sequence). The CDR3 sequence is CASRPTGGISYNEQFF. CDR3 sequence (DNA): TGTGCCAGCAGACCCACAGGGGGCATCTCCTACAATGAGCAGTTCTTC.

The chain recombines TRBV18 with TRBJ1-1, with D hard to call. The germline gives CDR1 KGHSH, CDR2 LQKENI. Between the trimmed V and J ends, which lost 6 bases and 2 bases, there was a span of 16 bases. This CDR3 is built from 15 residues. DNA for the CDR3: TGTGCCAGCTCCAGAAGCGGAGGCGATAACACTGAAGCTTTCTTT. Translating it yields CASSRSGGDNTEAFF.

The chain joins TRBV7-2 to TRBJ2-7; 8 nucleotides line up with TRBD2. The germline gives CDR1 SGHTA, CDR2 FQGNSA. This CDR3 contains 14 residues. Losses at the gene ends were 3 bases for V and 5 bases for J; bases not matched to a gene: 6. CDR3 sequence: CASSFRGGKDEQYF. Here the CDR3 DNA reads TGTGCCAGCAGCTTCCGGGGGGGCAAGGACGAGCAGTACTTC. Looking up the rest from reference TRBV7-2 and TRBJ2-7 gives the full variable domain: GAGVSQSPSNKVTEKGKDVELRCDPISGHTALYWYRQSLGQGLEFLIYFQGNSAPDKSGLPSDRFSAERTGGSVSTLTIQRTQQEDSAVYLCASSFRGGKDEQYFGPGTRLTVT.

The chain carries TRBV4-3 and TRBJ2-1, with 15 positions matching TRBD2. CDR1 is LGHNA and CDR2 is YSLEER in the germline V gene. There are 18 residues in the CDR3. Germline trimming cut 0 bases from V and 4 bases from J; bases unmatched to any gene: 4. CDR3 coding DNA: TGCGCCAGCAGCCAAGAGGGACTAGCGGGGGGATCTTACAATGAGCAGTTCTTC. This translates into CASSQEGLAGGSYNEQFF.

In DNA form, the CDR3 reads TGTGCCAGCAGTTCGAGGACAGGTCTCTCTGAAAAACTGTTTTTT. Encoded protein: CASSSRTGLSEKLFF. V is TRBV27 and J is TRBJ1-4, with TRBD1 identical over 7 bases. The V segment lost 4 bases and the J segment 7 bases; nucleotides outside the gene matches: 9. This CDR3 is 15 amino acids long. Looked up from germline, CDR1 is MNHEY and CDR2 is SMNVEV (reference sequence).

The chain employs TRBV30 and TRBJ1-1, with D perhaps TRBD1 (5 bases). The CDR3 is 14 residues long. Germline CDR1 reads GTSNPN; CDR2 reads SVGIG (reference sequence). The germline V and J ends were trimmed by 2 bases and 3 bases, with 13 bases remaining between them. The CDR3 is CAWSSGTSYTEAFF. The CDR3 DNA reads as TGTGCCTGGAGTAGCGGGACCTCGTACACTGAAGCTTTCTTT.

The rearrangement uses TRBV5-6 and TRBJ2-7, with D possibly being TRBD1 or TRBD2 (5 bases each). The CDR3 consists of 13 residues. Trimming removed 2 bases from V and 5 bases from J, with 11 bases in between. The germline V gene encodes CDR1 SGHDT and CDR2 YYEEEE. In DNA form, the CDR3 reads TGTGCCAGCAGCTTACCCGGGGCCCACGAGCAGTACTTC. Amino acids: CASSLPGAHEQYF. Filled out from reference TRBV5-6 and TRBJ2-7, the complete variable domain reads DAGVTQSPTHLIKTRGQQVTLRCSPKSGHDTVSWYQQALGQGPQFIFQYYEEEERQRGNFPDRFSGHQFPNYSSELNVNALLLGDSALYLCASSLPGAHEQYFGPGTRLTVT.

The chain links TRBV4-3 to TRBJ2-3; 10 nucleotides agree with TRBD2. This CDR3 is built from 16 residues. Germline CDR1 reads LGHNA; CDR2 reads YSLEER. After removal of 1 base from V and 2 bases from J, the junction contained 3 bases not matched to a gene. CDR3 nucleotide sequence: TGCGCCAGCAGCCAAGTTAGCGGGGGGTACACAGATACGCAGTATTTT. As protein: CASSQVSGGYTDTQYF.

The CDR3 DNA reads TGTGCCAGCAGCACAACCGACAGCTATAGCAATCAGCCCCAGCATTTT. Amino acids: CASSTTDSYSNQPQHF. V is TRBV2 and J is TRBJ1-5, with D possibly matching TRBD1 (5 bases). V lost 6 bases and J lost 0, with 15 bases in between. The CDR3 covers 16 residues. CDR1 SNHLY and CDR2 FYNNEI come from the germline V gene.

The V and J genes are TRBV7-2 and TRBJ1-6, with 7 bases fitting TRBD1. The CDR3 runs 14 residues. CDR1 and CDR2 (germline): SGHTA, FQGNSA. Trimming at V came to 4 bases and at J to 14 bases, leaving 11 bases not matched to a gene. The CDR3 protein is CASSSGLTGQTLHF. The CDR3 DNA reads as TGTGCCAGCAGCTCGGGACTCACGGGACAGACCCTCCACTTT.

The V and J genes are TRBV4-1 and TRBJ2-7; D is unresolved. Between the trimmed V and J ends, which lost 4 bases and 2 bases, there was a span of 12 bases. This CDR3 region has 14 residues. Germline V gene sequence: CDR1 MGHRA, CDR2 YSYEKL. CDR3 residues: CASSPSFNAYEQYF. CDR3 DNA: TGCGCCAGCAGCCCGTCATTCAACGCCTACGAGCAGTACTTC.

This clone was observed once. This chain joins TRBV6-4 and TRBJ1-2, with D hard to call. Germline CDR1 and CDR2: MRHNA and SNTAGT. The CDR3 contains 12 residues. V lost 10 bases to trimming and J lost 8 bases, with 17 bases between them. CDR3 residues: CATPPEAAGYTF. CDR3 sequence (DNA): TGTGCCACCCCGCCAGAGGCCGCGGGCTACACCTTC.

The chain recombines TRBV18 with TRBJ1-5, with TRBD1 matching 9 bases. The V and J ends lost 1 base and 1 base, in that order; junction bases with no gene match: 5. Germline values: CDR1 KGHSH, CDR2 LQKENI. This CDR3 is built from 17 residues. The CDR3 loop reads CASSPQGGTGSNQPQHF. The DNA of the CDR3 is TGTGCCAGCTCACCACAGGGCGGGACAGGGAGCAATCAGCCCCAGCATTTT.